A single T cell receptor (beta chain) is shown here with its context. Germline CDR1 and CDR2: MDHEN and SYDVKM. Trimming pared 5 bases from V and 7 bases from J, leaving 17 bases between. The CDR3 runs 14 residues. This record belongs to a study of blood T cell repertoires in COVID-19. Background on the study: Sources were T cells, B-cell-depleted T cells, or PBMCs; the material itself was cDNA or gDNA.

Only in-frame clones appear in the TCRdb table, and some are missing; sequencing was by immunoSEQ multiplex PCR. Of about 75,000 clones in the sample, 60% to 85% were seen once. Sequenced material: peripheral blood. The TCR originated in a woman aged 80 or over with active or convalescent COVID-19. The rearrangement uses TRBV28 and TRBJ1-2, with no clear D. The CDR3 reads CASSPVQGRGGYTF. CDR3 sequence (DNA): TGTGCCAGCAGTCCAGTACAAGGTCGGGGTGGCTACACCTTC.